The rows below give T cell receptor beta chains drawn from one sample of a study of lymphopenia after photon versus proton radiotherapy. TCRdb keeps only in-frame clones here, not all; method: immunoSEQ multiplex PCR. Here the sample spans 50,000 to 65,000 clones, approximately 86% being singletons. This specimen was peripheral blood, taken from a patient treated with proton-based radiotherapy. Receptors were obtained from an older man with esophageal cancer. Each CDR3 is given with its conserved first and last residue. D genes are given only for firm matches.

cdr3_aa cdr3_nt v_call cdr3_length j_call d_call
CASSLIPGANVLTF TGTGCCAGCAGCTTGATACCTGGGGCCAACGTCCTGACTTTC TRBV5-6 14 TRBJ2-6 NA
CASRAGTSGSADTQYF TGTGCCAGTCGGGCCGGGACTAGCGGCTCCGCAGATACGCAGTATTTT TRBV7-8 16 TRBJ2-3 TRBD2
CASSPPGTGGLETQYF TGTGCCAGCTCACCACCGGGGACAGGGGGCTTGGAGACCCAGTACTTC TRBV18 16 TRBJ2-5 TRBD1
CASSLGQSTEAFF TGTGCCAGCAGCTTAGGGCAGAGTACTGAAGCTTTCTTT TRBV11-2 13 TRBJ1-1 NA
CASSVYSGYTF TGTGCCAGCAGTGTTTATTCGGGCTACACCTTC TRBV7-2 11 TRBJ1-2 NA
CASSLAGEETGELFF TGCGCCAGCTCACTAGCGGGAGAAGAAACCGGGGAGCTGTTTTTT TRBV10-2 15 TRBJ2-2 TRBD2
CASSGDRATGELFF TGTGCCAGCAGTGGGGACAGGGCCACCGGGGAGCTGTTTTTT TRBV6-1 14 TRBJ2-2 TRBD1
CASRMTGGNGYTF TGTGCCAGCAGAATGACAGGTGGTAATGGCTACACCTTC TRBV27 13 TRBJ1-2 NA
CASNLETSGGAFGETQYF TGTGCCAGCAACCTGGAGACGAGCGGGGGGGCGTTCGGAGAGACCCAGTACTTC TRBV5-6 18 TRBJ2-5 TRBD2
CASSLGSGYGEKLFF TGTGCCAGCAGTTTGGGATCTGGGTACGGCGAAAAACTGTTTTTT TRBV28 15 TRBJ1-4 NA
CATSRDGLAGVTGELFF TGTGCCACCAGCAGAGATGGACTAGCGGGAGTTACCGGGGAGCTGTTTTTT TRBV15 17 TRBJ2-2 TRBD2
CASRPPGLYINTQYF TGTGCCAGCAGACCGCCGGGGCTCTATATCAATACGCAGTATTTT TRBV6-1 15 TRBJ2-3 NA
CASSVTTGGPENSPLHF TGTGCCAGCAGCGTAACCACAGGGGGCCCGGAAAATTCACCCCTCCACTTT TRBV9 17 TRBJ1-6 TRBD1
CAWTWDPTAANYGYTF TGTGCCTGGACCTGGGACCCGACCGCAGCTAACTATGGCTACACCTTC TRBV30 16 TRBJ1-2 NA
CSARGPSSQYF TGCAGTGCTAGAGGCCCCTCTTCGCAGTATTTT TRBV20-1 11 TRBJ2-3 NA
CASSQDHRGAYNSPLHF TGCGCCAGCAGCCAAGATCATCGGGGGGCTTATAATTCACCCCTCCACTTT TRBV4-3 17 TRBJ1-6 NA
CASSDGLAGTYNEQFF TGTGCCAGCAGTGACGGGCTAGCGGGAACCTACAATGAGCAGTTCTTC TRBV2 16 TRBJ2-1 TRBD2
CASSLGNTIYF TGTGCCAGCAGCCTGGGAAACACCATATATTTT TRBV11-2 11 TRBJ1-3 NA
CASSLSAGADTQYF TGCGCCAGCAGCTTAAGTGCGGGGGCAGATACGCAGTATTTT TRBV5-1 14 TRBJ2-3 TRBD2
CASSDRLAPRGDTQYF TGTGCCAGCAGCGACCGACTAGCCCCTCGAGGGGATACGCAGTATTTT TRBV2 16 TRBJ2-3 TRBD2
CASSNGGGNTEAFF TGTGCCAGTAGCAATGGGGGGGGAAACACTGAAGCTTTCTTT TRBV19 14 TRBJ1-1 NA
CASIRDTDTEAFF TGTGCCAGCATTCGGGACACGGACACTGAAGCTTTCTTT TRBV6-5 13 TRBJ1-1 NA
CASSLGGLAGFRQETQYF TGTGCCAGCAGCTTGGGGGGACTAGCGGGATTCCGCCAAGAGACCCAGTACTTC TRBV7-8 18 TRBJ2-5 TRBD2
CASSRTSGQSPYEQYF TGTGCCAGCAGCCGAACTTCGGGACAGAGCCCCTACGAGCAGTACTTC TRBV4-2 16 TRBJ2-7 TRBD1
CASSQNTPTSGRGEQYF TGTGCCAGCTCACAGAATACGCCCACTAGCGGGAGGGGCGAGCAGTACTTC TRBV18 17 TRBJ2-7 TRBD2
CARSLGGQGYHEQYF TGTGCCAGAAGCTTGGGGGGACAGGGGTACCACGAGCAGTACTTC TRBV5-3 15 TRBJ2-7 TRBD1
CASTFTGAIATNEKLFF TGTGCCAGCACGTTCACGGGGGCGATAGCAACTAATGAAAAACTGTTTTTT TRBV7-8 17 TRBJ1-4 NA